This T cell receptor (beta chain) came from a study of blood T cell repertoires in COVID-19. Study-wide context: Donors in the United States, Italy and Spain gave samples during acute or convalescent COVID-19.

The CDR3 spans 14 residues. CDR1 is SGHRS, CDR2 YFSETQ, per germline. V lost 5 bases and J lost 1, with 12 bases in between. Clones were read by immunoSEQ multiplex PCR, and TCRdb kept only the in-frame ones, dropping some. In the table there are about 370,000 clones, 70% to 90% of which are singletons. The sample taken for sequencing was peripheral blood. This chain links TRBV5-1 with TRBJ1-1; D is perhaps TRBD1 (6 bases). The clonotype was recovered from a woman aged 25-40 years with COVID-19, enrolled during active disease. CDR3 bases: TGCGCCAGCAGAGGGGGAGGGGGGAACACTGAAGCTTTCTTT. Residues: CASRGGGGNTEAFF.